This T cell receptor (beta chain) was sequenced during a study of blood T cells in healthy people across ages. Notes on the study in general: The fall in TCR beta diversity per million T cells was roughly linear with age.

In its sample, this clonotype was seen a few times. What it binds is not known. The CDR3 runs 16 residues. CDR1 and CDR2 from the germline V gene are PRHDT and FYEKMQ (reference sequence). The V end was cut by 8 bases, the J end by 2 bases, with 20 bases between. Primers used in a second PCR of about 6 to 12 cycles were a sample-barcoded 5' primer and a J-beta primer mix. TCRdb redid the calling of the 5' RACE reads with MiXCR, one entry per CDR3 protein. The table records about 1.1 million distinct CDR3 sequences, roughly two fifths of them present only once. Sequencing input: blood. This TCR was recovered from a man aged 18-30 years in good health. The chain has TRBV13 and TRBJ2-3; a weak D match, TRBD2 (5 bases). CDR3 sequence: CASLPSLLGNTDTQYF. The CDR3 region has the DNA TGTGCCAGCTTACCTTCCCTTCTCGGGAACACAGATACGCAGTATTTT. The variable domain in full, with the rest retrieved from reference TRBV13 and TRBJ2-3, is AAGVIQSPRHLIKEKRETATLKCYPIPRHDTVYWYQQGPGQDPQFLISFYEKMQSDKGSIPDRFSAQQFSDYHSELNMSSLELGDSALYFCASLPSLLGNTDTQYFGPGTRLTVL.